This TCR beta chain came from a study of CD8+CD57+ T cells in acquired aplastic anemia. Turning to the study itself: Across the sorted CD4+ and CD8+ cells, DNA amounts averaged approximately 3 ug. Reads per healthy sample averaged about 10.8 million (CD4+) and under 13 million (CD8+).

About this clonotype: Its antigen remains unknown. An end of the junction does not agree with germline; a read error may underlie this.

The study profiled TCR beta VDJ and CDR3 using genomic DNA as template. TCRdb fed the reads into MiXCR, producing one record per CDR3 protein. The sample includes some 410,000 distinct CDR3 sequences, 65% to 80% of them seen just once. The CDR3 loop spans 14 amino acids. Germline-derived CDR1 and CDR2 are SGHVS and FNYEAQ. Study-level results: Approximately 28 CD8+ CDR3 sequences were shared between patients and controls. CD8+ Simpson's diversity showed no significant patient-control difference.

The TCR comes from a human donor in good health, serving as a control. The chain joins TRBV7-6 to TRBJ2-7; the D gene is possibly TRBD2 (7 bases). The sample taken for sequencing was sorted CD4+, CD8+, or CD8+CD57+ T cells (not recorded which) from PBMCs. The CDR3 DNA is TGTGCCAGCAGCGCCGGGGCGGGGGCCTACAATGAGCAGTTC. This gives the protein CASSAGAGAYNEQF.